This T cell receptor (beta chain) was recorded in a study of cytotoxic CD8 clonotypes in ibrutinib-treated CLL. Looking at the study overall: Responses: around 24 partial, 2 complete; after median approximately six years, around 14 stayed remitted, approximately twelve progressed. General study findings and limits: Under treatment, the uncommon public clonotypes either contracted or remained stable.

The J segment lost 2 bases and the V segment lost 4 bases, leaving 7 bases of the junction unmatched. The CDR3 is 16 residues long. The germline CDR1 and CDR2 sequences are PRHDT and FYEKMQ (reference sequence). Assay: immunoSEQ multiplex PCR; the TCRdb copy retains only in-frame clones and omits some. The sample has a few hundred thousand clones; 80% are singletons. This clone was found once. What it binds is unknown. The sample here was PBMCs, taken before ibrutinib treatment. The source is a human donor with chronic lymphocytic leukemia. The gene calls are TRBV13 and TRBJ2-1, with 8 bases that match TRBD2. As DNA, the CDR3 is TGTGCCAGCAGCTCCTATAGCGGGAATCCCTACAATGAGCAGTTCTTC. Encoded protein: CASSSYSGNPYNEQFF.